The clone carrying this TCR beta chain rates as medium-sized. The antigen remains undetermined. These data are taken from a study of liver allograft versus peripheral blood T cells. Study summary: The study compared liver allograft T cell receptor repertoires against peripheral blood repertoires of liver transplant recipients. Points from the study as a whole: Differences were reported between the T cell receptor repertoires inside liver allografts and those that were detected in peripheral blood.

TCRdb re-called the reads with MiXCR, one entry per CDR3 protein. The sample yields just under 5,500 distinct CDR3 sequences, over 15% seen once. From germline, CDR1 is MNHNS and CDR2 SASEGT. CDR3 size: 15 residues. Germline trimming cut 6 bases from V and 5 bases from J; bases unmatched to any gene: 12. The sequence was obtained from a human patient who had a liver transplant. Some T cells may be supplied by the graft donor. This rearrangement joins TRBV6-1 to TRBJ2-7; 8 positions match TRBD1. CDR3 sequence reads: CASSTAGQGRNEQYF. CDR3 DNA sequence: TGTGCCAGCAGCACCGCAGGACAGGGCAGGAACGAGCAGTACTTC.